This T cell receptor beta chain came from a study of CD8 T cells in ankylosing spondylitis (dated by TCRdb to 2015 to 2018). General notes on the study: The study profiled T cell receptor beta repertoires in healthy donors and ankylosing spondylitis patients to find disease-linked TCR variants. The whole study cohort included 108 healthy donors and under 30 ankylosing spondylitis patients. Peripheral blood was sampled, and synovial fluid was also collected from ankylosing spondylitis patients.

Beyond this particular receptor, the publication reports: The disease-linked clones showed a CD8+ phenotype and occurred at relatively low frequencies in peripheral blood. According to the report, matched synovial fluid samples from ankylosing spondylitis patients were significantly enriched for the disease-linked clones. Some motif variants had previously been reported in the synovial fluid and blood of reactive arthritis patients, which suggests shared mechanisms of disease initiation. A TCR beta motif made up of several highly homologous amino acid variants appeared to be characteristic of blood from ankylosing spondylitis patients.

From cysteine to phenylalanine, the CDR3 is 16 amino acids long. Kept here is only the CDR3 DNA, which spans 48 bases and is read in frame from base 1. CDR1 SEHNR and CDR2 FQNEAQ are derived from the germline V gene (reference sequence). The junction carries 17 bases between V and J, which are trimmed by 1 base and 6 bases respectively. The table lists this clonotype with a few counts. Its specific antigen is unknown. No much larger clonotype is one base removed from it; base qualities were not supplied. The sample was run on an Illumina HiSeq 2500. Quantitative 5'-RACE with molecular barcodes was the method used to prepare the TCR beta libraries. In the paper's pipeline: A new computational method based on a probabilistic model of VDJ rearrangement was used to identify disease-linked TCR variants. The public reads were reanalyzed by TCRdb: fastp trimming at Q25, MiXCR alignment, in-frame beta chains only. Identical CDR3 proteins give one entry, which carries the most common genes and DNA. The V and J calls were determined by TCRdb, not by the authors. The sample contains about 240,000 distinct CDR3 sequences, roughly 25% of them found a single time. Of the sample, roughly 0.67% is held by the ten largest clones.

The sequence links TRBV7-9 to TRBJ2-3, with the D gene tentatively TRBD1 or TRBD2, based on 5 matching bases in each. This receptor was taken from a male donor with ankylosing spondylitis or in good health (not recorded which). Sequencing input: blood, either unsorted or a sorted T cell fraction (not recorded which). The DNA sequence is given as TGTGCCAGCAGCTTAGAAGCCCCCACGGGGCGGGATACGCAGTATTTT. Its translation is CASSLEAPTGRDTQYF.